Following are 31 T cell receptor beta chains from one sample sequenced in a study of T cell responses to AZD1222 COVID-19 vaccine. Using immunoSEQ multiplex PCR, the repertoire was profiled, and TCRdb retains in-frame clones only, with some absent. The profile covers roughly 150,000 clones, with about 90% appearing a single time and around 3.5% taken by the ten largest. Material: peripheral blood, obtained 28 days after the second AZD1222 dose. Receptor source: an adult who received the AZD1222 COVID-19 vaccine.

The chain uses TRBV2 and TRBJ1-4; D perhaps matches TRBD1 (5 bases). Trimming took off 7 bases at V and 0 bases at J, with 9 bases between the two ends. The CDR3 spans 14 residues. In germline, CDR1 is SNHLY, CDR2 FYNNEI. The chain's CDR3 is CASTLTATNEKLFF. Written as DNA, the CDR3 is TGTGCCAGCACTCTGACAGCAACTAATGAAAAACTGTTTTTT. The variable domain in full, completed from reference TRBV2 and TRBJ1-4, reads EPEVTQTPSHQVTQMGQEVILRCVPISNHLYFYWYRQILGQKVEFLVSFYNNEISEKSEIFDDQFSVERPDGSNFTLKIRSTKLEDSAMYFCASTLTATNEKLFFGSGTQLSVL.

The rearrangement uses TRBV28 and TRBJ1-1, with D hard to call. The V and J ends lost 3 bases and 0 bases respectively, with 14 bases between them. The CDR3 has 16 residues. The germline gives CDR1 MDHEN, CDR2 SYDVKM. The CDR3 protein is CASSFSTAYMNTEAFF. The CDR3 coding sequence is TGTGCCAGCAGTTTCTCCACAGCATACATGAACACTGAAGCTTTCTTT.

The V gene is TRBV19, the J gene TRBJ1-1, with 8 bases that match TRBD1. V lost 7 bases, J lost 1 base, and 5 bases stayed unmatched. The length of the CDR3 is 14 residues. Germline CDR1 LNHDA, CDR2 SQIVND (reference sequence). This chain's CDR3 is CASILDRENTEAFF. The CDR3 bases are TGTGCCAGTATCCTGGACAGGGAGAACACTGAAGCTTTCTTT.

This rearrangement joins TRBV27 to TRBJ2-1, with D unclear. This CDR3 spans 13 amino acids. The germline V and J ends were trimmed by 3 bases and 9 bases, with 12 bases remaining between them. Germline V gene lookup returns CDR1 MNHEY and CDR2 SMNVEV (reference sequence). CDR3 loop: CASSFQALGEQFF. The DNA for the CDR3 is TGTGCCAGCAGTTTCCAGGCCCTGGGTGAGCAGTTCTTC.

The chain couples TRBV18 to TRBJ2-3; 13 nucleotides agree with TRBD2. With V trimmed by 6 bases and J by 4 bases, 7 bases remained unmatched. The CDR3 contains 16 residues. Germline V gives CDR1 KGHSH, CDR2 LQKENI. The CDR3 sequence: CASSTRTSGSSDTQYF. The CDR3 DNA follows: TGTGCCAGCTCGACAAGGACTAGCGGGAGTTCAGATACGCAGTATTTT.

The chain couples TRBV7-9 to TRBJ2-7, with D possibly matching TRBD2 (6 bases). The germline V gene has CDR1 SEHNR and CDR2 FQNEAQ (reference sequence). The ends were cut back, 0 bases at V and 0 bases at J, with 9 bases in the middle. The CDR3 runs to 15 residues. CDR3 sequence (DNA): TGTGCCAGCAGCTTAGCGACAGCGGGCTCCTACGAGCAGTACTTC. Translating it yields CASSLATAGSYEQYF.

This chain links TRBV3-1 (or the pseudogene TRBV3-2) with TRBJ2-1, with TRBD2 as a possible D gene (5 bases). Germline V gene data show CDR1 as LGHDT and CDR2 as YNNKEL (reference sequence). The CDR3 extends over 13 amino acids. Trimming cost V 1 base and J 12 bases, with 13 bases left between them. CDR3 in DNA: TGTGCCAGCAGCCAAGTGGAGGCTCAGGCGCAGTTCTTC. Protein sequence: CASSQVEAQAQFF.

The chain links TRBV6-2 or TRBV6-3 to TRBJ2-1, with D perhaps assigned TRBD1 or TRBD2 (5 bases each). Trimming took 2 bases from V and 7 from J, leaving 12 bases between them. The CDR3 runs to 14 residues. CDR1 and CDR2 (germline): MNHEY, SVGEGT. CDR3 sequence reads: CASSYPGTRNEQFF. The CDR3 DNA reads TGTGCCAGCAGTTACCCCGGGACGAGGAATGAGCAGTTCTTC.

A single count supports this clone. The chain links TRBV18 to TRBJ1-2; TRBD1 matches at 10 bases. The ends lost 1 base at V and 3 bases at J; junction bases unmatched: 2. The CDR3 extends over 15 amino acids. Germline V gene data show CDR1 as KGHSH and CDR2 as LQKENI. In DNA form, the CDR3 reads TGTGCCAGCTCACCACGGGACAGGGGTGACTATGGCTACACCTTC. Protein: CASSPRDRGDYGYTF.

The V and J genes are TRBV27 and TRBJ1-5; D possibly corresponds to TRBD1 (6 bases). Germline CDR1 MNHEY, CDR2 SMNVEV (reference sequence). The CDR3 has 16 residues. Trimming shortened V by 2 bases and J by 0 bases, and 11 bases separated the two germline ends. CDR3 loop: CASSLAGVDSNQPQHF. Here the CDR3 DNA reads TGTGCCAGCAGTTTAGCAGGGGTCGATAGCAATCAGCCCCAGCATTTT.

A few counts support this clone. The rearrangement joins TRBV15 to TRBJ2-7; D gene ambiguous. This CDR3 has 13 amino acids. Trimming took 0 bases from V and 0 from J, leaving 3 bases between them. Looked up from germline, CDR1 is LNHNV and CDR2 is YYDKDF (reference sequence). This CDR3 is CATSRDPSYEQYF. The CDR3 nucleotides read TGTGCCACCAGCAGAGATCCCTCCTACGAGCAGTACTTC. Full variable domain (missing parts from reference TRBV15 and TRBJ2-7): DAMVIQNPRYQVTQFGKPVTLSCSQTLNHNVMYWYQQKSSQAPKLLFHYYDKDFNNEADTPDNFQSRRPNTSFCFLDIRSPGLGDTAMYLCATSRDPSYEQYFGPGTRLTVT.

The gene calls are TRBV3-1 (or the pseudogene TRBV3-2) and TRBJ1-1; D remains ambiguous. The germline CDR1 and CDR2 sequences are LGHDT and YNNKEL (reference sequence). V lost 3 bases and J lost 0, with 8 bases in between. The CDR3 length is 14 residues. Here the CDR3 DNA reads TGTGCCAGCAGCCAGGCTACAGTGAACACTGAAGCTTTCTTT. This encodes CASSQATVNTEAFF.

CDR3 DNA sequence: TGCAGCGTGGGGACAGGGTCGTACGAGCAGTACTTC. This encodes CSVGTGSYEQYF. The V gene is TRBV29-1, the J gene TRBJ2-7, with 9 bases that match TRBD1. Trimming took 6 bases from V and 4 from J; bases not matched to a gene: 4. The germline V gene encodes CDR1 SQVTM and CDR2 ANQGSEA. The CDR3 is made up of 12 amino acids.

V usage is TRBV6-5 and J usage is TRBJ1-3; D not resolved. The ends were cut back, 2 bases at V and 4 bases at J, with 12 bases in the middle. CDR3 length equals 15 residues. CDR1 and CDR2 (germline): MNHEY, SVGAGI. This CDR3 is CASSYRPSRGNTIYF. The CDR3 bases are TGTGCCAGCAGTTACAGGCCCTCAAGGGGAAACACCATATATTTT.

This CDR3 reads CASREDRGMYNEQFF. The CDR3 coding sequence is TGTGCCAGCAGAGAAGACAGGGGTATGTACAATGAGCAGTTCTTC. V usage is TRBV5-4 and J usage is TRBJ2-1, with 8 bases aligning to TRBD1. Germline CDR1 SGHNT, CDR2 YYREEE (reference sequence). This CDR3 has 15 amino acids. J lost 4 bases, V lost 5 bases, and 8 bases had no gene match. The full variable domain, its missing parts supplied by reference TRBV5-4 and TRBJ2-1, is ETGVTQSPTHLIKTRGQQVTLRCSSQSGHNTVSWYQQALGQGPQFIFQYYREEENGRGNFPPRFSGLQFPNYSSELNVNALELDDSALYLCASREDRGMYNEQFFGPGTRLTVL.

The chain employs TRBV6-5 and TRBJ2-3; D gene ambiguous. The germline V and J ends were trimmed by 7 bases and 2 bases, with 16 bases remaining between them. Germline CDR1 reads MNHEY; CDR2 reads SVGAGI. The CDR3 runs to 15 residues. The DNA for the CDR3 is TGTGCCAGCACCACGACGTGGTCAAACACAGATACGCAGTATTTT. Translated, it gives CASTTTWSNTDTQYF.

This chain links TRBV19 with TRBJ1-5; a possible D gene is TRBD1 (6 bases). Germline V gives CDR1 LNHDA, CDR2 SQIVND (reference sequence). V was clipped by 2 bases and J by 7 bases, with 9 bases between them. This CDR3 is 13 amino acids long. The CDR3 DNA sequence: TGTGCCAGTAGTATACGGGACATCCAGCCCCAGCATTTT. Amino acid sequence: CASSIRDIQPQHF.

The chain recombines TRBV29-1 with TRBJ1-1; D is uncertain. The CDR3 runs 13 residues. Germline V gene data show CDR1 as SQVTM and CDR2 as ANQGSEA. Trimming left V 4 bases short and J 1 base short, with 10 bases between. This CDR3 reads CSVVFMGNTEAFF. CDR3 sequence (DNA): TGCAGCGTTGTTTTTATGGGGAACACTGAAGCTTTCTTT.

This chain uses TRBV18 with TRBJ2-1; the D call may be TRBD1 or TRBD2 (6 bases each). The V gene's germline CDR1 is KGHSH and CDR2 LQKENI. The CDR3 length is 16 residues. V lost 0 bases, J lost 2 bases, and 11 bases lay in between. CDR3 region: CASSPPSRGAYNEQFF. The CDR3 DNA follows: TGTGCCAGCTCACCACCATCAAGGGGGGCCTACAATGAGCAGTTCTTC. The full variable domain, rest sourced from reference TRBV18 and TRBJ2-1, is NAGVMQNPRHLVRRRGQEARLRCSPMKGHSHVYWYRQLPEEGLKFMVYLQKENIIDESGMPKERFSAEFPKEGPSILRIQQVVRGDSAAYFCASSPPSRGAYNEQFFGPGTRLTVL.

In nucleotides, the CDR3 is TGCAGCGTCCACAGGGGAGGTGGCTACACCTTC. Translation gives CSVHRGGGYTF. The rearrangement joins TRBV29-1 to TRBJ1-2; TRBD1 aligns across 7 bases. Trimming took 6 bases from V and 7 from J; bases not matched to a gene: 5. This CDR3 is built from 11 residues. Germline CDR1 and CDR2: SQVTM and ANQGSEA.

The rearrangement joins TRBV20-1 to TRBJ2-2; unclear D gene. The germline V gene encodes CDR1 DFQATT and CDR2 SNEGSKA (reference sequence). The CDR3 is 11 amino acids. V was cut by 3 bases and J by 4 bases, with 3 bases left in between. The CDR3 here is CSASSTGELFF. CDR3 sequence (DNA): TGCAGTGCTAGTAGCACCGGGGAGCTGTTTTTT.

The chain couples TRBV19 to TRBJ2-3; possible D gene TRBD2, 5 bases. Germline CDR1 is LNHDA and CDR2 is SQIVND (reference sequence). The CDR3 is 15 amino acids. V was shortened by 2 bases and J by 0 bases, with 9 bases between the two germline ends. The CDR3 loop is CASSISGYSTDTQYF. Here the CDR3 DNA reads TGTGCCAGTAGTATAAGCGGCTATAGCACAGATACGCAGTATTTT.

The genes are TRBV19 and TRBJ2-2, with D hard to call. This CDR3 has 14 residues. V shed 6 bases and J shed 0 bases, with 8 bases lying between them. Germline CDR1 is LNHDA and CDR2 is SQIVND (reference sequence). CDR3 loop: CASSFTSNTGELFF. In DNA form, the CDR3 reads TGTGCCAGTAGCTTTACTTCGAACACCGGGGAGCTGTTTTTT. Full variable domain (outside the CDR3, taken from reference TRBV19 and TRBJ2-2): DGGITQSPKYLFRKEGQNVTLSCEQNLNHDAMYWYRQDPGQGLRLIYYSQIVNDFQKGDIAEGYSVSREKKESFPLTVTSAQKNPTAFYLCASSFTSNTGELFFGEGSRLTVL.

This chain links TRBV7-2 with TRBJ1-6; D is unresolved. Germline V gene sequence: CDR1 SGHTA, CDR2 FQGNSA. Trimming removed 5 bases from V and 14 bases from J, with 10 bases in between. The CDR3 runs 11 residues. The CDR3 is CASSRGGTLHF. The CDR3 region has the DNA TGTGCCAGCAGCCGCGGCGGTACCCTCCACTTT. The whole variable domain, filled in from reference TRBV7-2 and TRBJ1-6, reads GAGVSQSPSNKVTEKGKDVELRCDPISGHTALYWYRQSLGQGLEFLIYFQGNSAPDKSGLPSDRFSAERTGGSVSTLTIQRTQQEDSAVYLCASSRGGTLHFGNGTRLTVT.

V and J are TRBV24-1 and TRBJ2-1, with no clear D. In germline, CDR1 is KGHDR, CDR2 SFDVKD. This CDR3 region has 12 residues. Trimming shortened V by 7 bases and J by 5 bases, and 8 bases separated the two germline ends. CDR3 sequence: CATRGPHNEQFF. CDR3 bases: TGTGCCACCAGAGGCCCCCACAATGAGCAGTTCTTC.

The V gene is TRBV5-1, the J gene TRBJ2-1; D gene uncertain. V was cut by 4 bases and J by 2 bases, with 10 bases left in between. The CDR3 has 14 residues. Germline V gene data show CDR1 as SGHRS and CDR2 as YFSETQ. The CDR3 reads CASSGYTTYNEQFF. CDR3 sequence (DNA): TGCGCCAGCAGCGGCTACACTACCTACAATGAGCAGTTCTTC.

The V call is TRBV10-3, the J call TRBJ2-3, with TRBD1 matching over 8 bases. The CDR3 loop spans 15 amino acids. V was clipped by 4 bases and J by 1 base; unmatched bases: 4. Per germline, CDR1 ENHRY and CDR2 SYGVKD. This CDR3 reads CAISGTGWGTDTQYF. The CDR3 DNA sequence: TGTGCCATCAGTGGGACAGGGTGGGGCACAGATACGCAGTATTTT.

This chain connects TRBV5-4 to TRBJ1-3, with D unresolved. The CDR3 extends over 14 amino acids. With 4 bases removed from V and 0 bases from J, the gap between germline ends came to 8 bases. The germline V gene encodes CDR1 SGHNT and CDR2 YYREEE (reference sequence). CDR3 nucleotide sequence: TGTGCCAGCAGCGTGGACCCCTCTGGAAACACCATATATTTT. This sequence encodes CASSVDPSGNTIYF. Using reference TRBV5-4 and TRBJ1-3 for the parts outside the CDR3, the full variable domain is ETGVTQSPTHLIKTRGQQVTLRCSSQSGHNTVSWYQQALGQGPQFIFQYYREEENGRGNFPPRFSGLQFPNYSSELNVNALELDDSALYLCASSVDPSGNTIYFGEGSWLTVV.

V gene TRBV6-6 combines with J gene TRBJ1-3, with D possibly being TRBD1 (5 bases). The CDR3 length is 13 residues. Trimming stripped 6 bases from V and 2 bases from J, with 8 bases between. The germline V gene has CDR1 MNHNY and CDR2 SVGAGI (reference sequence). DNA for the CDR3: TGTGCCAGCAGGTCAGGGACTGGAAACACCATATATTTT. Translating gives CASRSGTGNTIYF.

The chain carries TRBV12-5 and TRBJ1-1, with TRBD1 as a possible D gene (6 bases). Germline CDR1 LGHNT, CDR2 FRNRAP. The CDR3 loop spans 13 amino acids. Deletions cut 5 bases from V and 4 bases from J, with 11 bases between. This chain's CDR3 is CASGRGGGTEAFF. In nucleotides, the CDR3 is TGTGCTAGTGGTCGGGGAGGGGGCACTGAAGCTTTCTTT. Together with reference TRBV12-5 and TRBJ1-1, the CDR3 gives the full variable domain: DARVTQTPRHKVTEMGQEVTMRCQPILGHNTVFWYRQTMMQGLELLAYFRNRAPLDDSGMPKDRFSAEMPDATLATLKIQPSEPRDSAVYFCASGRGGGTEAFFGQGTRLTVV.

The CDR3 loop is CASSEAGNEQFF. The DNA of the CDR3 is TGTGCCAGCAGTGAAGCCGGGAATGAGCAGTTCTTC. The gene calls are TRBV2 and TRBJ2-1; D ambiguous. The CDR3 is 12 residues long. Germline values: CDR1 SNHLY, CDR2 FYNNEI. Deletions cut 0 bases from V and 7 bases from J, with 4 bases between.